This T cell receptor beta chain stems from a study of blood T cells in healthy people across ages. On the study more broadly: About one barcoded TCR beta cDNA was captured per two T cells.

Study-wide findings and caveats: The recorded TCR beta diversity per million T cells decreased in a roughly linear manner with age.

This CDR3 has 11 amino acids. Germline-derived CDR1 and CDR2 are MGHDK and SYGVNS. With 6 bases removed from V and 4 bases from J, the gap between germline ends came to 7 bases. Per sample, at least 5 micrograms of total RNA were extracted. About this clonotype itself: The antigen is not known. The CDR3 carries no conserved terminal phenylalanine or tryptophan, so it likely arises from a read error.

Primed by a sample-barcoded 5' primer and a J-beta primer mix, a second PCR proceeded for 7 to 11 cycles. TCRdb reanalysed the 5' RACE reads using MiXCR and keeps one entry per CDR3 protein. Among 650,000 to 800,000 distinct CDR3 sequences listed, 40% to 50% were seen once. The TCR originated in a man aged 60 to 75 in good health. The chain recombines TRBV25-1 with TRBJ2-7; D is perhaps TRBD2 (6 bases). Material for sequencing was blood. The CDR3 is CASRTSYEQYL. Written as DNA, the CDR3 is TGTGCCAGCAGGACTAGTTACGAGCAGTACCTC.